This TCR beta chain originates from a study of post-analysis software for immune sequencing data. Across the study: The cohort encompassed relapsing-remitting, secondary progressive and progressive-relapsing multiple sclerosis disease courses.

On this clonotype: Its antigen is currently unknown.

Researchers reported that TCR beta cDNA libraries carried unique molecular identifiers. The T cell input of about 0.9 to 11 million gave about 470,000 cDNA molecules. MiXCR, run by TCRdb on the PCR reads, gives a single entry per CDR3 protein. The sample carries roughly 620,000 distinct CDR3 sequences, about 44% recorded once. The CDR3 sequence is 17 residues long. V was pared by 1 base and J by 7 bases, with 11 bases of the junction left unmatched. Germline V CDR1 and CDR2: MGHRA, YSYEKL. Overall study findings and caveats: Five TRBV segments appeared more often in patients than in controls, and TRBV5-6, TRBV5-1 and TRBV20-1 were among these. For normalized Chao1 diversity, multiple sclerosis patients scored significantly lower than controls did. Strong same-batch co-clustering of samples appeared with F measure clustering.

The chain combines TRBV4-1 with TRBJ2-3, with 10 bases matching TRBD1. This TCR was recovered from a girl aged 10-17 years with multiple sclerosis. Sequenced material: blood. The CDR3 reads CASSQGVGQGPGNTQYF. The CDR3 DNA follows: TGCGCCAGCAGCCAAGGGGTGGGACAGGGGCCCGGGAATACGCAGTATTTT.